This T cell receptor (beta chain) originates from a study of T cell repertoires in cytomegalovirus infection. Study information: From public TCR beta signatures came an indication of both CMV infection and matching HLA type.

One entry per CDR3 protein results from TCRdb running MiXCR on the reads. The table includes fewer than 550,000 distinct CDR3 sequences, 15% to 20% detected once. Findings of the study overall: The ex vivo response showed dominance by HLA-C-restricted CMV-specific TCR beta clonotypes. Cumulated frequencies of public TCR beta families served to identify carriers of CMV plus the relevant HLA.

The CDR3 consists of 13 residues. Germline trimming cut 3 bases from V and 7 bases from J; bases unmatched to any gene: 5. Germline V gives CDR1 SGDLS, CDR2 YYNGEE. This clonotype has only a few counts. Its antigen is still unknown. The sample taken for sequencing was CD8+ T cells from PBMCs. This sequence originates from a human donor in good health (CMV status not recorded). Some clones in this sample may be carry-over from other donors' samples. The chain employs TRBV9 and TRBJ1-2; 8 nucleotides align to TRBD1. In DNA form, the CDR3 reads TGTGCCAGCAGCGCAGGACAGGGTCGTGGCTACACCTTC. This encodes CASSAGQGRGYTF.